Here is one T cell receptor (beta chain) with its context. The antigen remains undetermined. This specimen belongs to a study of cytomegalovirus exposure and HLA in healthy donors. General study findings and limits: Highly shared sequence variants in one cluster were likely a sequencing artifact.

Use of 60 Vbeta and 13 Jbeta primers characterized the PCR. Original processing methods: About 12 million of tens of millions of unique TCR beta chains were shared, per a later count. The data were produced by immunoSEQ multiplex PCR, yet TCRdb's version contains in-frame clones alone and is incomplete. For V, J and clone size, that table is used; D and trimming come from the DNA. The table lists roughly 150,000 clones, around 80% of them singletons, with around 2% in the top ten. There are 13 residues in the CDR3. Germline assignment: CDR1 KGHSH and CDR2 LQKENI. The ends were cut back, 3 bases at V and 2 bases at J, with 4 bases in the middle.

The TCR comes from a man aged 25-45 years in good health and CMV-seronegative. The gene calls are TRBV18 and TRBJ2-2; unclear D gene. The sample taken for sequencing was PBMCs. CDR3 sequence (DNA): TGTGCCAGCTCACCTCCAAACACCGGGGAGCTGTTTTTT. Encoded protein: CASSPPNTGELFF.